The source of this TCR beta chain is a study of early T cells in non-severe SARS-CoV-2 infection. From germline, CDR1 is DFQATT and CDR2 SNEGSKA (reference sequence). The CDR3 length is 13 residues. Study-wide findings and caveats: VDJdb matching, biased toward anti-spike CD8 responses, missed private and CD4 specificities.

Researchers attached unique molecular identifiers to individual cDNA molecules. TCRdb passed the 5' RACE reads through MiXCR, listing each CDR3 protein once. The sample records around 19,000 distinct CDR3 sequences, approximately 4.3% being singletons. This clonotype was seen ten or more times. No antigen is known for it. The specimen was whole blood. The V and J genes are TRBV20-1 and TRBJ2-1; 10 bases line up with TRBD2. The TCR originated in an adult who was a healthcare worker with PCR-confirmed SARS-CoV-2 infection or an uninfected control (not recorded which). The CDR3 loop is CRVSGGTYNEQFF. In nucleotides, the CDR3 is TGCAGGGTTAGCGGGGGGACTTACAATGAGCAGTTCTTC.